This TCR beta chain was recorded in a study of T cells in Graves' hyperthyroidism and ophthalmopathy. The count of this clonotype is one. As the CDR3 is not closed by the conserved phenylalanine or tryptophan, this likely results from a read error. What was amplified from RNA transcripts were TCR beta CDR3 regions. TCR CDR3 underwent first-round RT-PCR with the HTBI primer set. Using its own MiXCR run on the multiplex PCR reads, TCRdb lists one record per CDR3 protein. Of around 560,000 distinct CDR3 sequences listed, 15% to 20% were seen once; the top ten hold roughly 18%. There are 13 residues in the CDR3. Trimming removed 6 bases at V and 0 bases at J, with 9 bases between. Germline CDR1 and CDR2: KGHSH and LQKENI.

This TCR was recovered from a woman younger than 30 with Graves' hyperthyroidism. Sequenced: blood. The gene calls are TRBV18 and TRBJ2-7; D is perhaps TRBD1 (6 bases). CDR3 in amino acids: CASSPDSSYEQYS. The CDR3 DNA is TGTGCCAGCTCGCCGGACAGCTCCTACGAGCAGTACTCC.